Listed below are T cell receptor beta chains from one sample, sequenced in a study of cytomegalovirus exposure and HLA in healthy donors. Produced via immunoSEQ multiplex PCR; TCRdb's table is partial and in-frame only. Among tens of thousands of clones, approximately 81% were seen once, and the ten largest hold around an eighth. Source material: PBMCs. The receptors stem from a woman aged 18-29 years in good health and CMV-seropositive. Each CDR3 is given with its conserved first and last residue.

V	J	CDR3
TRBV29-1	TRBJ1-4	CSVVGGQFNEKLFF
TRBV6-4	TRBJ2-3	CASAKGDTDTQYF
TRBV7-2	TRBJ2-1	CASSLSQGGEQFF
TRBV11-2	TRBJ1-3	CASSPDSHTIYF
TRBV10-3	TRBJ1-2	CAISEGGSYGYTF
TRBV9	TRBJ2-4	CASSVGTGRAKNIQYF
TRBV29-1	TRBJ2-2	CSVEDIGQGNTGELFF
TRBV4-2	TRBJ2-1	CASSQASAASYNEQFF
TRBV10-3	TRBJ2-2	CAITHDRGRTGELFF
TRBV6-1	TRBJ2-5	CASSGGGGHQETQYF
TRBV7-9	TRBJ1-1	CASSSSEAFF
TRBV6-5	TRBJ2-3	CASKPSGDTQYF
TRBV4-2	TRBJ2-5	CASSLGTSGGAETQYF
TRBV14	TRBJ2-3	CASSPLTTGTDTQYF
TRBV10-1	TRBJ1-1	CASSDSGRGNTEAFF
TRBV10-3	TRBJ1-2	CAISEGSQGGRGYTF
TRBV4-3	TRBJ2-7	CASSQIWDDRATYEQYF
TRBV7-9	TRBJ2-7	CASSLSGQGIYEQYF
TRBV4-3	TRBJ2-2	CASSQDYVNRGRELFF
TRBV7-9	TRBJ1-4	CASSFGAVNEKLFF
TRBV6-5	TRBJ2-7	CASSYSRGAHEQYF
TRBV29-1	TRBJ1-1	CSVGRGPSQRNTEAFF
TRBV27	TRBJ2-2	CASSSVAGELFF
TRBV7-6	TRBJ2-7	CASSADPTGQISVKQYF
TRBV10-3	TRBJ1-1	CAIRPGTDIMNTEAFF